A selection of T cell receptor beta chains follows, all from one sample in a study of blood T cell repertoires in COVID-19. TCRdb's copy holds only in-frame clones and misses some; the assay was immunoSEQ multiplex PCR. There are about 57,000 clones in the sample; roughly 82% occur only once, and 22% lies in the top ten. Input material: peripheral blood. The source of these receptors is a woman aged 55 to 70 with acute or convalescent COVID-19. Each CDR3 is given without its conserved first and last residue. The order of the fields is clone size, J gene, V gene, D gene, CDR3 protein. D genes are given only for firm matches. Where a row states a size, it is once, few, many or the class of an expanded clone; other rows omit it.

abundance: -
j_gene: TRBJ2-7
v_gene: TRBV10-2
d_gene: -
CDR3aa: ASSGQVDSYEQY

abundance: -
j_gene: TRBJ1-1
v_gene: TRBV7-9
d_gene: -
CDR3aa: ASSLGGGNTEAF

abundance: -
j_gene: TRBJ1-2
v_gene: TRBV6-1
d_gene: -
CDR3aa: ASSEELDS

abundance: once
j_gene: TRBJ2-1
v_gene: TRBV4-3
d_gene: -
CDR3aa: ASSQDYLAREMF

abundance: -
j_gene: TRBJ2-7
v_gene: TRBV18
d_gene: -
CDR3aa: ASSPGSGRIVDEQY

abundance: -
j_gene: TRBJ2-4
v_gene: TRBV9
d_gene: -
CDR3aa: ASSPEVGTKNIQY

abundance: -
j_gene: TRBJ2-4
v_gene: TRBV27
d_gene: -
CDR3aa: ASSFDSSNIQY

abundance: -
j_gene: TRBJ2-7
v_gene: TRBV19
d_gene: TRBD1
CDR3aa: ASSAGTASYEQY

abundance: -
j_gene: TRBJ1-2
v_gene: TRBV6-5
d_gene: -
CDR3aa: ASTRNLNYGYT

abundance: once
j_gene: TRBJ1-1
v_gene: TRBV18
d_gene: TRBD1
CDR3aa: ASSLGTGTNTEAF

abundance: once
j_gene: TRBJ1-6
v_gene: TRBV2
d_gene: -
CDR3aa: ASGDAGVSPLH

abundance: -
j_gene: TRBJ1-1
v_gene: TRBV9
d_gene: -
CDR3aa: ASSVGGSRIEAF

abundance: once
j_gene: TRBJ2-1
v_gene: TRBV9
d_gene: -
CDR3aa: ASSLPELNEQF

abundance: few
j_gene: TRBJ1-1
v_gene: TRBV27
d_gene: -
CDR3aa: ASSHPGMNTEAF

abundance: -
j_gene: TRBJ2-7
v_gene: TRBV10-3
d_gene: TRBD2
CDR3aa: AISEFGGGAGEQY

abundance: once
j_gene: TRBJ1-1
v_gene: TRBV7-9
d_gene: TRBD1
CDR3aa: ASHWGDRGFTEAF

abundance: -
j_gene: TRBJ1-5
v_gene: TRBV6-5
d_gene: TRBD1
CDR3aa: ASRLGQGLFQPQH

abundance: -
j_gene: TRBJ1-2
v_gene: TRBV12-3/TRBV12-4
d_gene: -
CDR3aa: ASRSTGRGYT

abundance: -
j_gene: TRBJ1-5
v_gene: TRBV7-8
d_gene: -
CDR3aa: ASSRTRGNQPQH

abundance: -
j_gene: TRBJ1-4
v_gene: TRBV6-1
d_gene: -
CDR3aa: ASSEARVFNEKLF

abundance: -
j_gene: TRBJ2-7
v_gene: TRBV25-1
d_gene: TRBD1
CDR3aa: ASGDRGSYEQY

abundance: once
j_gene: TRBJ1-6
v_gene: TRBV3-1/TRBV3-2
d_gene: TRBD1
CDR3aa: ASSLGTGDLSPLH

abundance: -
j_gene: TRBJ1-6
v_gene: TRBV7-8
d_gene: TRBD1
CDR3aa: ASSQGTGRTPLH

abundance: few
j_gene: TRBJ1-1
v_gene: TRBV5-1
d_gene: TRBD1
CDR3aa: ASSLDPGGSTEAF

abundance: once
j_gene: TRBJ2-7
v_gene: TRBV5-4
d_gene: TRBD1
CDR3aa: ASSGQGTYEQY

abundance: -
j_gene: TRBJ2-7
v_gene: TRBV19
d_gene: TRBD1
CDR3aa: ASSRTGEPYEQY

abundance: -
j_gene: TRBJ1-2
v_gene: TRBV9
d_gene: TRBD1
CDR3aa: ASSVAGGYGYT

abundance: -
j_gene: TRBJ2-1
v_gene: TRBV5-6
d_gene: TRBD2
CDR3aa: ASTRTSGYNEQF

abundance: -
j_gene: TRBJ1-2
v_gene: TRBV30
d_gene: TRBD1
CDR3aa: AWSPGQGTGYT

abundance: -
j_gene: TRBJ1-2
v_gene: TRBV10-3
d_gene: TRBD1
CDR3aa: AISENRDSLYGYT

abundance: once
j_gene: TRBJ2-2
v_gene: TRBV19
d_gene: -
CDR3aa: ASRPLGQANTGELF

abundance: -
j_gene: TRBJ2-3
v_gene: TRBV18
d_gene: TRBD2
CDR3aa: ASSPGTRRGSTDTQY

abundance: -
j_gene: TRBJ2-1
v_gene: TRBV27
d_gene: -
CDR3aa: ASFTVGEQF

abundance: -
j_gene: TRBJ2-3
v_gene: TRBV6-5
d_gene: -
CDR3aa: ASSYSKRSTDTQY

abundance: few
j_gene: TRBJ1-5
v_gene: TRBV12-3/TRBV12-4
d_gene: TRBD1
CDR3aa: ASGQGSNQPQH

abundance: -
j_gene: TRBJ1-1
v_gene: TRBV7-8
d_gene: -
CDR3aa: ASSFPGEAF

abundance: -
j_gene: TRBJ1-1
v_gene: TRBV27
d_gene: TRBD1
CDR3aa: ASSKGAGTEAF

abundance: once
j_gene: TRBJ1-2
v_gene: TRBV9
d_gene: TRBD1
CDR3aa: ASSGERDRQSYGYT

abundance: -
j_gene: TRBJ2-3
v_gene: TRBV5-1
d_gene: TRBD1
CDR3aa: ASSLQGSTDTQY

abundance: -
j_gene: TRBJ1-6
v_gene: TRBV2
d_gene: -
CDR3aa: ASLLRRGMKNSPLH

abundance: once
j_gene: TRBJ1-6
v_gene: TRBV9
d_gene: -
CDR3aa: ASSVGVGAGFSPLH

abundance: -
j_gene: TRBJ2-3
v_gene: TRBV7-2
d_gene: TRBD2
CDR3aa: ASSQGLAGLQDTQY

abundance: -
j_gene: TRBJ1-2
v_gene: TRBV7-9
d_gene: -
CDR3aa: ASKSGGNGYT

abundance: -
j_gene: TRBJ1-1
v_gene: TRBV2
d_gene: TRBD1
CDR3aa: ASRRDSNTEAF

abundance: few
j_gene: TRBJ2-6
v_gene: TRBV27
d_gene: -
CDR3aa: ASSLRVGYGANVLT

abundance: -
j_gene: TRBJ1-2
v_gene: TRBV5-6
d_gene: TRBD1
CDR3aa: ASSLRTGKSKGYT

abundance: -
j_gene: TRBJ2-7
v_gene: TRBV7-8
d_gene: -
CDR3aa: ASSLDMYKSGEQY

abundance: -
j_gene: TRBJ2-2
v_gene: TRBV18
d_gene: TRBD1
CDR3aa: ASSTGTVTGELF

abundance: -
j_gene: TRBJ2-7
v_gene: TRBV5-4
d_gene: -
CDR3aa: ASSSRESRLEQY

abundance: -
j_gene: TRBJ2-5
v_gene: TRBV27
d_gene: TRBD1
CDR3aa: ASSNFDRVGETQY

abundance: -
j_gene: TRBJ1-6
v_gene: TRBV3-1/TRBV3-2
d_gene: -
CDR3aa: ASSHGQGPVH

abundance: -
j_gene: TRBJ2-1
v_gene: TRBV7-7
d_gene: -
CDR3aa: ASRVLVSSYNEQF